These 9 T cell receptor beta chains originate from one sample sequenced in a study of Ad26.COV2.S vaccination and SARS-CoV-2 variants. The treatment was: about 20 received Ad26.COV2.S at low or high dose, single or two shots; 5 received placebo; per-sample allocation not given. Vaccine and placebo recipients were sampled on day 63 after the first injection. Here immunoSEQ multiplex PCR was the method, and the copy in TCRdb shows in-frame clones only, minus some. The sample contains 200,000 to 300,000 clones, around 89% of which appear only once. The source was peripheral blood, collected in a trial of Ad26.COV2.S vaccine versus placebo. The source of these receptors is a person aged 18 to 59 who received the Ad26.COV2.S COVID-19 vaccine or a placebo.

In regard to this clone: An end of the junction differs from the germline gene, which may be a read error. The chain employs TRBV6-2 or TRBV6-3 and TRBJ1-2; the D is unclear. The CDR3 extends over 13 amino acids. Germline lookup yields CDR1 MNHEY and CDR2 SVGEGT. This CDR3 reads CASTYALNYGYTF. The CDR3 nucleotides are TGTGCCAGCACTTACGCACTCAACTATGGCTACACCTTC.

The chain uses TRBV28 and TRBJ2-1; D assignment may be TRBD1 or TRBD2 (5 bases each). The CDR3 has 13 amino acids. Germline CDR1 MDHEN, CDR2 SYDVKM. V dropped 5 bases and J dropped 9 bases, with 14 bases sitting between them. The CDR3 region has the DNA TGTGCCAGCAGTGGGACCCGCAGTGGTGAGCAGTTCTTC. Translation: CASSGTRSGEQFF.

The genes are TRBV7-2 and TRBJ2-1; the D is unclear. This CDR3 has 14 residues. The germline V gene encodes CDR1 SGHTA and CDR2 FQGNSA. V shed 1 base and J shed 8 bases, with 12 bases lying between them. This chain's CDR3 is CASSLGLGSYEQFF. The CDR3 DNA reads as TGTGCCAGCAGCTTAGGTTTGGGTTCGTATGAGCAGTTCTTC.

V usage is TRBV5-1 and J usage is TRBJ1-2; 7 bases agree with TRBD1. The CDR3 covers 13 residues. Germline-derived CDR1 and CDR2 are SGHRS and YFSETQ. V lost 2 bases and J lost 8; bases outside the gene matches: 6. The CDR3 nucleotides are TGCGCCAGCAGCTTCGACAGGGAATACGGCTACACCTTC. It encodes CASSFDREYGYTF. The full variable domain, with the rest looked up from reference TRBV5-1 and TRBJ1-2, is KAGVTQTPRYLIKTRGQQVTLSCSPISGHRSVSWYQQTPGQGLQFLFEYFSETQRNKGNFPGRFSGRQFSNSRSEMNVSTLELGDSALYLCASSFDREYGYTFGSGTRLTVV.

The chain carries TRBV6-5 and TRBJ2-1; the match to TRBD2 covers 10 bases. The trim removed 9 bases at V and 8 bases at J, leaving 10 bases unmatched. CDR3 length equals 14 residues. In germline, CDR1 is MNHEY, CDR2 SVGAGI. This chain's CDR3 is CASALAGGTYEQFF. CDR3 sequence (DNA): TGTGCCAGTGCCTTAGCGGGGGGTACTTATGAGCAGTTCTTC.

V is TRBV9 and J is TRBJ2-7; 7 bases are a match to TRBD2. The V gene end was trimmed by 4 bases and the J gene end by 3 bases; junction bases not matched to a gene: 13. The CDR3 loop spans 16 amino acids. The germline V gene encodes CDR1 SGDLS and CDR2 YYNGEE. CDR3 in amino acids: CASSPLASGSLYEQYF. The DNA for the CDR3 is TGTGCCAGCAGCCCTCTGGCTAGCGGCTCCCTCTACGAGCAGTACTTC.

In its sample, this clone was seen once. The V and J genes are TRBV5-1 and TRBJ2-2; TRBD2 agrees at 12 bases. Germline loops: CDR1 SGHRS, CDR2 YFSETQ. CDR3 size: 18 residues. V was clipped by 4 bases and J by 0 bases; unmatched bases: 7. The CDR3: CASSLGTSGPANTGELFF. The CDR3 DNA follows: TGCGCCAGCAGCCTCGGGACTAGCGGGCCCGCGAACACCGGGGAGCTGTTTTTT.

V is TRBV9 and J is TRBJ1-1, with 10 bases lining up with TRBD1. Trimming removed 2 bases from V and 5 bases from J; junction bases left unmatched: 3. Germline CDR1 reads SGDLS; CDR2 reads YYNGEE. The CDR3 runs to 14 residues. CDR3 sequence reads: CASSVDRGTTEAFF. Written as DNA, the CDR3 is TGTGCCAGCAGCGTGGACAGGGGGACGACTGAAGCTTTCTTT. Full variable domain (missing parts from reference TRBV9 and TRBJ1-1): DSGVTQTPKHLITATGQRVTLRCSPRSGDLSVYWYQQSLDQGLQFLIQYYNGEERAKGNILERFSAQQFPDLHSELNLSSLELGDSALYFCASSVDRGTTEAFFGQGTRLTVV.

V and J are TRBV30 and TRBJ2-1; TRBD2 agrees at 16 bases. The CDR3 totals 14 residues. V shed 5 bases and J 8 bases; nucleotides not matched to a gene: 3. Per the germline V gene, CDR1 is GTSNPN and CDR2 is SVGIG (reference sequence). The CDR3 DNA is TGTGCCTGGGGGACTAGCGGGAGGGGCGATGAGCAGTTCTTC. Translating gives CAWGTSGRGDEQFF.